Listed here is a single T cell receptor beta chain. The data are from a study of blood T cell repertoires in COVID-19. Data came from immunoSEQ multiplex PCR; TCRdb stores just in-frame clones and leaves some out. The sample carries roughly 80,000 clones, more than 75% recorded once. The ends were cut back, 6 bases at V and 4 bases at J, with 9 bases in the middle. Germline values: CDR1 SGHAT, CDR2 FQNNGV. This CDR3 comprises 12 residues. The sequenced sample was peripheral blood. This TCR derives from a human donor in a cohort sampled during active COVID-19. The V gene is TRBV11-2, the J gene TRBJ1-1; TRBD1 is a possible D gene (6 bases). CDR3 DNA: TGTGCCAGCAGGCCAGGGGCCACTGAAGCTTTCTTT. Its protein product is CASRPGATEAFF.